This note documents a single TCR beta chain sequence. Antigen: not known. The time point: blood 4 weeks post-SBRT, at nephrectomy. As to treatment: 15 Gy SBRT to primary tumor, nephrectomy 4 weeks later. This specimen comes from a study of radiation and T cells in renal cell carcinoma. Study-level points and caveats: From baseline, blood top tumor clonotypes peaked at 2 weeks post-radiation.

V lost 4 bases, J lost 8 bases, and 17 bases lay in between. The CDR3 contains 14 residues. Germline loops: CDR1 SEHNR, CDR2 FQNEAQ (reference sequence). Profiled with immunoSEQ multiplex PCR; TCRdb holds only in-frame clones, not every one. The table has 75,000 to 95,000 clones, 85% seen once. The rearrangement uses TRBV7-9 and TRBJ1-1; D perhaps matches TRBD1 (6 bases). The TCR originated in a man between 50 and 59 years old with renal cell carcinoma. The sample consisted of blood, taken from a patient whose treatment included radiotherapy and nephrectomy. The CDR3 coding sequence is TGTGCCAGCAGCTGGGACATCAAAAGAGGGGAAGCTTTCTTT. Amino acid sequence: CASSWDIKRGEAFF.